What follows are 13 T cell receptor beta chains derived from one specimen sequenced in a study of blood T cell repertoires in COVID-19. Only in-frame clones appear in the TCRdb table, and some are missing; sequencing was by immunoSEQ multiplex PCR. The repertoire consists of several thousand clones, with 75% to 90% occurring once and the leading ten covering around 6.9%. The sequenced sample was peripheral blood. These TCRs come from a man in his 70s with active COVID-19.

This chain links TRBV2 with TRBJ2-5, with a possible D match to TRBD1 (5 bases). The CDR3 covers 13 residues. The germline V gene has CDR1 SNHLY and CDR2 FYNNEI. V lost 6 bases and J 5 bases, leaving 13 bases between the germline ends. The CDR3 nucleotides are TGTGCCAGCAGCGCTCAGGGCTGGGAGACCCAGTACTTC. Protein sequence: CASSAQGWETQYF. Full variable domain (remainder filled in from reference TRBV2 and TRBJ2-5): EPEVTQTPSHQVTQMGQEVILRCVPISNHLYFYWYRQILGQKVEFLVSFYNNEISEKSEIFDDQFSVERPDGSNFTLKIRSTKLEDSAMYFCASSAQGWETQYFGPGTRLLVL.

The rearrangement uses TRBV5-1 and TRBJ1-2; possibly TRBD1 for D (6 bases). Germline CDR1 and CDR2: SGHRS and YFSETQ. There are 14 residues in the CDR3. The V gene lost 3 bases and the J gene lost 6 bases, with 15 bases spanning the gap. CDR3 sequence (DNA): TGCGCCAGCAGCTCCGCCTCCGCAGGGGATGGCTACACCTTC. Encoded protein: CASSSASAGDGYTF.

This clone is termed medium-sized (0.01 to 0.1%). V gene TRBV6-4 combines with J gene TRBJ2-1; 10 bases align to TRBD1. CDR1 MRHNA and CDR2 SNTAGT come from the germline V gene. The CDR3 has 15 residues. The junction had 4 bases not matched to a gene; V was cut back by 6 bases and J by 2 bases. CDR3 sequence reads: CASSPGQGTYNEQFF. The CDR3 region has the DNA TGTGCCAGCAGCCCGGGACAGGGGACCTACAATGAGCAGTTCTTC.

This chain connects TRBV9 to TRBJ1-2; 10 bases map to TRBD1. V shed 4 bases and J 7 bases; nucleotides not matched to a gene: 4. The germline V gene has CDR1 SGDLS and CDR2 YYNGEE. This CDR3 is built from 13 residues. CDR3 amino acids: CASSLTGGGGYTF. In DNA, the CDR3 is TGTGCCAGCAGCCTGACAGGGGGCGGTGGCTACACCTTC.

The chain recombines TRBV12-3 or TRBV12-4 with TRBJ2-7; TRBD2 aligns across 10 bases. The CDR3 is 13 amino acids. V was clipped by 11 bases and J by 2 bases; unmatched bases: 6. In DNA form, the CDR3 reads TGTGCCTCGACTAGCGGGCCGCCCTACGAGCAGTACTTC. Protein: CASTSGPPYEQYF.

V gene TRBV19 combines with J gene TRBJ2-5, with TRBD1 matching over 8 bases. Per germline, CDR1 LNHDA and CDR2 SQIVND (reference sequence). The CDR3 spans 14 residues. V lost 6 bases, J lost 3 bases, and 6 bases stayed unmatched. The CDR3, as DNA: TGTGCCAGTAGAGACAGGGGCGCGGAAGAGACCCAGTACTTC. Translating it yields CASRDRGAEETQYF.

CDR3 nucleotides: TGTGCCAGCAGCAGTAGCGGGAGGGCCGTGGATACGCAGTATTTT. Residues: CASSSSGRAVDTQYF. The J gene is TRBJ2-3, the V gene TRBV7-2; 11 bases map to TRBD2. Germline V gene data show CDR1 as SGHTA and CDR2 as FQGNSA. V lost 5 bases, J lost 6 bases, and 7 bases stayed unmatched. This CDR3 contains 15 residues.

V is TRBV7-2 and J is TRBJ2-7, with D possibly matching TRBD2 (6 bases). This CDR3 region has 14 residues. The germline V and J ends were trimmed by 1 base and 5 bases, with 12 bases remaining between them. CDR1 is SGHTA, CDR2 FQGNSA, per germline. The CDR3 sequence is CASSLDSGANEQYF. The CDR3 DNA follows: TGTGCCAGCAGCTTAGATTCGGGAGCGAACGAGCAGTACTTC.

The J gene is TRBJ1-1, the V gene TRBV11-2; the match to TRBD1 covers 7 bases. CDR3 length: 14 amino acids. The trim removed 3 bases at V and 0 bases at J, leaving 1 base unmatched. Germline CDR1 reads SGHAT; CDR2 reads FQNNGV. CDR3 bases: TGTGCCAGCAGCTTTCAGGGGGTGAACACTGAAGCTTTCTTT. Translation gives CASSFQGVNTEAFF.

This sequence joins TRBV5-4 and TRBJ2-5, with TRBD1 identical over 10 bases. Germline values: CDR1 SGHNT, CDR2 YYREEE (reference sequence). The CDR3 extends over 16 amino acids. The ends lost 4 bases at V and 4 bases at J; junction bases unmatched: 10. CDR3 amino acids: CASSGGQGGISETQYF. DNA of the CDR3: TGTGCCAGCAGCGGCGGACAGGGGGGAATATCAGAGACCCAGTACTTC.

This chain uses TRBV12-3 or TRBV12-4 with TRBJ1-5, with 7 bases lining up with TRBD1. The J segment lost 7 bases and the V segment lost 6 bases, leaving 3 bases of the junction unmatched. The CDR3 contains 12 residues. CDR3: CASSATGQPQHF. CDR3 in DNA: TGTGCCAGCAGCGCGACAGGGCAGCCCCAGCATTTT.

This rearrangement joins TRBV9 to TRBJ2-1; maybe TRBD1 (6 bases). Germline values: CDR1 SGDLS, CDR2 YYNGEE. The CDR3 has 16 residues. V was cut by 3 bases and J by 3 bases, with 16 bases left in between. CDR3 sequence: CASSGRTGSLYNEQFF. Written as DNA, the CDR3 is TGTGCCAGCAGCGGCCGCACAGGGAGCCTCTACAATGAGCAGTTCTTC. Variable domain in full (rest from reference TRBV9 and TRBJ2-1): DSGVTQTPKHLITATGQRVTLRCSPRSGDLSVYWYQQSLDQGLQFLIQYYNGEERAKGNILERFSAQQFPDLHSELNLSSLELGDSALYFCASSGRTGSLYNEQFFGPGTRLTVL.

The V call is TRBV28, the J call TRBJ2-3; D might be TRBD1 (5 bases). The CDR3 has 15 amino acids. Germline V gene lookup returns CDR1 MDHEN and CDR2 SYDVKM. The V gene lost 10 bases and the J gene lost 0 bases, with 17 bases spanning the gap. The DNA for the CDR3 is TGTGCCACTAGGGGCGAGAGACCTAGCACAGATACGCAGTATTTT. This translates into CATRGERPSTDTQYF. Full variable domain (outside the CDR3, taken from reference TRBV28 and TRBJ2-3): DVKVTQSSRYLVKRTGEKVFLECVQDMDHENMFWYRQDPGLGLRLIYFSYDVKMKEKGDIPEGYSVSREKKERFSLILESASTNQTSMYLCATRGERPSTDTQYFGPGTRLTVL.